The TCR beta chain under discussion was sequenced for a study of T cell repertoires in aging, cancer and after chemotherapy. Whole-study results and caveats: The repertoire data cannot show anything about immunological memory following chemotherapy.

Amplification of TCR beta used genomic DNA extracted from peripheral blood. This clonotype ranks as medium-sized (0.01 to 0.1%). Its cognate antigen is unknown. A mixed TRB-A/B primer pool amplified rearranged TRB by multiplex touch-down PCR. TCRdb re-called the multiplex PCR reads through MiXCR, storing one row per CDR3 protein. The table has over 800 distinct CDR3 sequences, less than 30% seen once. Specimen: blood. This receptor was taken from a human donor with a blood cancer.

CDR3: CSAAGSGRADTQYF. Here the CDR3 DNA reads TGCAGTGCCGCCGGGTCTGGCAGGGCAGATACGCAGTATTTT. J is TRBJ2-3 and V is TRBV20-1; D perhaps matches TRBD1 (5 bases). Per the germline V gene, CDR1 is DFQATT and CDR2 is SNEGSKA (reference sequence). Trimming stripped 6 bases from V and 4 bases from J, with 17 bases between. CDR3 length: 14 residues.